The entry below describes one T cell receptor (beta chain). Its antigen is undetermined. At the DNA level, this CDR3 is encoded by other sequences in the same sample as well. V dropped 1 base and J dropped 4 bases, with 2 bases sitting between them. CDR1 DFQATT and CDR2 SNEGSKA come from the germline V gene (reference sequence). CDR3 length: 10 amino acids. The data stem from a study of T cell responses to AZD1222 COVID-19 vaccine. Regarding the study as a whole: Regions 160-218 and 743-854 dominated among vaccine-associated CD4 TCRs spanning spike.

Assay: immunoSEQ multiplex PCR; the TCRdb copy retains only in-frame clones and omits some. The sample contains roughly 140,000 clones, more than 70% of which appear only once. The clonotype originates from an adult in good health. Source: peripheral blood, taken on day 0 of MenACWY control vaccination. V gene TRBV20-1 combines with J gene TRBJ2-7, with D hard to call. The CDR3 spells CSARGYEQYF. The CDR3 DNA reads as TGCAGTGCTAGAGGGTACGAGCAGTACTTC.